One and the same sample provided the 6 T cell receptor beta chains below, sequenced in a study of T-cell memory formation after mild COVID-19. MiXCR, applied by TCRdb to the 5' RACE reads, yields one record per CDR3 protein. The data show roughly 190,000 distinct CDR3 sequences, under 12% seen once. Sequenced sample: PBMCs or a T cell subset sorted from them (not recorded which). These receptors originate from a man aged 18 to 29 who had mild COVID-19 (a few samples of this study predate the infection). Cell type and time point are not known.

V is TRBV15 and J is TRBJ2-4; D tentatively fits TRBD1 or TRBD2 (7 bases each). Trimming shortened V by 0 bases and J by 9 bases, and 18 bases separated the two germline ends. The CDR3 is 16 amino acids. CDR1 and CDR2 (germline): LNHNV, YYDKDF (reference sequence). CDR3 amino acids: CATSREAGGESVIQYF. CDR3 sequence (DNA): TGTGCCACCAGCAGAGAGGCAGGGGGGGAAAGTGTCATTCAGTACTTC.

On this clonotype: Germline is not matched at one junction end, which may reflect a read error. The chain uses TRBV4-1 and TRBJ2-2; no definite D call. The CDR3 is 14 residues long. Germline assignment: CDR1 MGHRA and CDR2 YSYEKL. The CDR3 sequence is CASRQVVGTGELFF. Here the CDR3 DNA reads TGCGCCAGCAGACAAGTAGTCGGGACCGGGGAGCTGTTTTTT.

The V call is TRBV5-1, the J call TRBJ1-1, with D maybe TRBD1 (5 bases). Germline CDR1 SGHRS, CDR2 YFSETQ. The CDR3 contains 13 residues. Trimming stripped 5 bases from V and 5 bases from J, with 13 bases between. The CDR3 region has the DNA TGCGCCAGCAGATCTGGGGCTCGGACTGAAGCTTTCTTT. Translated: CASRSGARTEAFF.

The table lists this clonotype with a few counts. The chain links TRBV3-1 to TRBJ2-2; D gene uncertain. The CDR3 spans 14 residues. Germline V gene lookup returns CDR1 LGHDT and CDR2 YNNKEL (reference sequence). V lost 4 bases and J 5 bases, leaving 11 bases between the germline ends. The CDR3 DNA follows: TGTGCCAGCAGCCGGCTAGAAGGGACCGGGGAGCTGTTTTTT. It translates to CASSRLEGTGELFF.

The V and J genes are TRBV9 and TRBJ2-3, with 8 bases identical to TRBD2. The length of the CDR3 is 15 residues. Germline values: CDR1 SGDLS, CDR2 YYNGEE. Losses at the gene ends were 0 bases for V and 6 bases for J; bases not matched to a gene: 6. CDR3 coding DNA: TGTGCCAGCAGCGTAGTAAGCGGGAGTCGGGATACGCAGTATTTT. Translation: CASSVVSGSRDTQYF. Full variable domain (outside the CDR3, taken from reference TRBV9 and TRBJ2-3): DSGVTQTPKHLITATGQRVTLRCSPRSGDLSVYWYQQSLDQGLQFLIQYYNGEERAKGNILERFSAQQFPDLHSELNLSSLELGDSALYFCASSVVSGSRDTQYFGPGTRLTVL.

This chain uses TRBV6-1 with TRBJ2-5; 7 nucleotides line up with TRBD2. The CDR3 has 14 residues. Per the germline V gene, CDR1 is MNHNS and CDR2 is SASEGT. V gave up 4 bases and J gave up 1 base; unmatched junction bases: 3. CDR3 amino acids: CASSAASGQETQYF. As DNA, the CDR3 is TGTGCCAGCAGTGCGGCTAGCGGCCAAGAGACCCAGTACTTC.